This T cell receptor beta chain is from a study of ipilimumab plus nivolumab after autologous stem cell transplantation. This CDR3 is built from 14 residues. V lost 6 bases and J lost 10, with 16 bases in between. Germline V lookup: CDR1 SNHLY, CDR2 FYNNEI. The method was immunoSEQ multiplex PCR; TCRdb's version includes in-frame clones alone and lacks a portion of them. The sample yields 3,400 or so clones, roughly nine tenths seen once. The clonotype comes from a male donor with multiple myeloma. Sequencing was performed on PBMCs, taken in a trial of ipilimumab plus nivolumab as post-transplant consolidation. The rearrangement links TRBV2 to TRBJ1-6, with D maybe TRBD1 (6 bases). The CDR3 DNA reads TGTGCCAGCAGAAATTCAGGGGCGAAGTCACCCCTCCACTTT. Its protein is CASRNSGAKSPLHF.